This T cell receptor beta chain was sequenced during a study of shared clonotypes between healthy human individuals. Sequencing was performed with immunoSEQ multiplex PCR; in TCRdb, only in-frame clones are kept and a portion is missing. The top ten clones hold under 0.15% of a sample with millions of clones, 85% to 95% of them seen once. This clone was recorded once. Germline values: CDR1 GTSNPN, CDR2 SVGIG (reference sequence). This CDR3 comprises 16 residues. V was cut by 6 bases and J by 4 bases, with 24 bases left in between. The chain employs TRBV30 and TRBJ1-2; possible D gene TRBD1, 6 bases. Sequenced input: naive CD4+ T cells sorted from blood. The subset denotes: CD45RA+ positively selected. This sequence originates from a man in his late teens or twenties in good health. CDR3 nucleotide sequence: TGTGCCTGTTTTCAGACGTCCTATCAGGGGATCTATGGCTACACCTTC. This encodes CACFQTSYQGIYGYTF.